This T cell receptor beta chain appears in the sequencing data of a study of blood T cell repertoires in COVID-19. About the research overall: Italy, Spain and the United States were the sources of the convalescent and acute COVID-19 samples. PBMCs, B-cell-depleted T cells, or T cells were the source of the cDNA or gDNA that made up the material.

The CDR3 consists of 16 residues. Trimming shortened V by 4 bases and J by 3 bases, and 18 bases separated the two germline ends. Per germline, CDR1 MNHEY and CDR2 SVGEGT. In the original processing: Cell counts per sample came from amplifying reference gene primers. TCRdb's copy holds only in-frame clones and misses some; the assay was immunoSEQ multiplex PCR. V, J and clone size reflect that table, while D and trimming were determined from the DNA. Among tens of thousands of clones listed, roughly 85% were seen once. The TCR comes from a human donor in a cohort sampled during active COVID-19. V is TRBV6-2 or TRBV6-3 and J is TRBJ2-5, with D possibly matching TRBD1 (6 bases). Material: peripheral blood. The CDR3 reads CASSSNNRDREETQYF. The CDR3 DNA is TGTGCCAGCAGTTCCAATAACAGGGATCGGGAAGAGACCCAGTACTTC.